This T cell receptor beta chain was sequenced during a study of monozygotic twins with inflammatory bowel disease. Regarding the study as a whole: Especially where disease activity was present, IBD patients had fewer clonotypes in common with others than healthy twins did.

Reanalyzing the 5' RACE reads, TCRdb keeps one entry per CDR3 protein, without DNA. This repertoire includes roughly 140,000 distinct CDR3 sequences. In regard to this clonotype: Its antigen is unknown.

This CDR3 region has 15 residues. Germline V gene sequence: CDR1 SGHAT, CDR2 FQNNGV. Source material: blood. The chain links TRBV11-2 to TRBJ1-1. The source is a human donor with ulcerative colitis or Crohn's disease, or a healthy co-twin of an affected twin (not recorded which). The CDR3 protein is CASSHRTTGETEAFF. The variable domain in full, with the rest retrieved from reference TRBV11-2 and TRBJ1-1, is EAGVAQSPRYKIIEKRQSVAFWCNPISGHATLYWYQQILGQGPKLLIQFQNNGVVDDSQLPKDRFSAERLKGVDSTLKIQPAKLEDSAVYLCASSHRTTGETEAFFGQGTRLTVV.